This entry lists 16 T cell receptor beta chains sequenced from one sample in a study of blood T cells in healthy people across ages. A second PCR, run for about 6 to 11 cycles, used a sample-barcoded 5' primer plus a J-beta primer mix. Each CDR3 protein is one row after TCRdb ran MiXCR on the 5' RACE reads. This table holds over 1,200,000 distinct CDR3 sequences, roughly 59% found once. The specimen sequenced was blood. These receptors were obtained from a man aged 18 to 30 in good health.

Only a few counts were recorded for this clonotype. V is TRBV6-6 and J is TRBJ1-4, with no clear D. CDR3 length: 13 amino acids. Germline CDR1 reads MNHNY; CDR2 reads SVGAGI (reference sequence). Trimming pared 7 bases from V and 8 bases from J, leaving 14 bases between. The CDR3 nucleotides are TGTGCCAGCATGAGCACCCCGGAGGAAAAACTGTTTTTT. Translation: CASMSTPEEKLFF.

This rearrangement joins TRBV6-5 to TRBJ2-1; D gene ambiguous. The germline CDR1 and CDR2 sequences are MNHEY and SVGAGI. This CDR3 has 15 residues. The ends were cut back, 0 bases at V and 5 bases at J, with 11 bases in the middle. The CDR3 DNA reads TGTGCCAGCAGTTACTCTATAGGAAGCAACAATGAGCAGTTCTTC. This translates into CASSYSIGSNNEQFF.

Only a few counts were recorded for this clonotype. This rearrangement joins TRBV20-1 to TRBJ1-2; no clear D. This CDR3 contains 13 residues. V dropped 0 bases and J dropped 1 base, with 6 bases sitting between them. The germline gives CDR1 DFQATT, CDR2 SNEGSKA (reference sequence). CDR3 DNA: TGCAGTGCTAGAGAACAGAATAACTATGGCTACACCTTC. It translates to CSAREQNNYGYTF.

This sequence joins TRBV7-9 and TRBJ1-4; D is unclear. Trimming pared 8 bases from V and 8 bases from J, leaving 15 bases between. This CDR3 has 13 residues. Germline V gene sequence: CDR1 SEHNR, CDR2 FQNEAQ (reference sequence). The CDR3 DNA sequence: TGTGCCAGCGTGGGCAGCGTCGGGGAAAAACTGTTTTTT. It codes for CASVGSVGEKLFF.

The V call is TRBV6-5, the J call TRBJ2-7; 14 bases are a match to TRBD2. Germline CDR1 is MNHEY and CDR2 is SVGAGI. J lost 6 bases, V lost 6 bases, and 7 bases had no gene match. There are 15 residues in the CDR3. The CDR3 bases are TGTGCCAGCAGCCCCGGGACTAGCGGGGGTACCGAGCAGTACTTC. This sequence encodes CASSPGTSGGTEQYF.

This clonotype was detected a few times. The chain recombines TRBV4-1 with TRBJ1-2, with TRBD1 matching over 11 bases. V lost 6 bases to trimming and J lost 7 bases; unmatched junction nucleotides: 7. Germline V lookup: CDR1 MGHRA, CDR2 YSYEKL. The CDR3 sequence is 14 residues long. The CDR3 protein is CASSRGQGATGYTF. As DNA, the CDR3 is TGCGCCAGCAGTCGAGGACAGGGGGCTACTGGCTACACCTTC.

The rearrangement uses TRBV6-7 and TRBJ2-6, with D unclear. TRBV6-7 is annotated as an ORF whose role is uncertain. V lost 0 bases and J 4 bases, leaving 10 bases between the germline ends. CDR3 length equals 16 residues. The CDR3 region is CASSYSGLSGANVLTF. CDR3 in DNA: TGTGCCAGCAGTTACTCAGGGCTTTCAGGGGCCAACGTCCTGACTTTC.

The chain has TRBV18 and TRBJ2-1, with D possibly TRBD1 on 6 matching bases. V gave up 3 bases and J gave up 0 bases, with 24 bases separating them. Per germline, CDR1 KGHSH and CDR2 LQKENI. The CDR3 is 20 residues long. The CDR3 sequence: CASSPLLPLDSTSSYNEQFF. The CDR3 DNA is TGTGCCAGCTCACCGCTTCTCCCCTTGGACAGTACTAGCTCCTACAATGAGCAGTTCTTC.

The chain recombines TRBV28 with TRBJ2-3, with 8 nucleotides matching TRBD1. CDR3 size: 16 residues. The V segment lost 2 bases and the J segment 3 bases; nucleotides outside the gene matches: 7. CDR1 and CDR2 from the germline V gene are MDHEN and SYDVKM. CDR3 residues: CASSLLTGGLTDTQYF. The CDR3, as DNA: TGTGCCAGCAGTTTACTAACAGGGGGGTTGACAGATACGCAGTATTTT.

The chain couples TRBV20-1 to TRBJ2-3; D tentatively reads TRBD1 or TRBD2 (5 bases each). This CDR3 is built from 15 residues. CDR1 and CDR2 from the germline V gene are DFQATT and SNEGSKA (reference sequence). V dropped 3 bases and J dropped 2 bases, with 15 bases sitting between them. CDR3 DNA: TGCAGTGCTAGCTCCCGGGGCAGAAACACAGATACGCAGTATTTT. Protein sequence: CSASSRGRNTDTQYF.

The chain is built from TRBV11-3 and TRBJ2-1; TRBD2 matches 12 bases. Germline CDR1 is SGHNT and CDR2 is YENEEA. The CDR3 consists of 17 residues. The trim removed 3 bases at V and 4 bases at J, leaving 7 bases unmatched. As DNA, the CDR3 is TGTGCCAGCAGCTTCGCCCCGGGACTAGCGGGTTACAATGAGCAGTTCTTC. Its protein is CASSFAPGLAGYNEQFF.

This clonotype occurred a few times. V gene TRBV12-3 or TRBV12-4 combines with J gene TRBJ1-2; D is uncertain. The CDR3 consists of 14 residues. The germline V and J ends were trimmed by 5 bases and 0 bases, with 10 bases remaining between them. The CDR3 loop is CASSPFVPNYGYTF. The DNA of the CDR3 is TGTGCCAGCAGTCCTTTTGTACCTAACTATGGCTACACCTTC.

The rearrangement links TRBV29-1 to TRBJ1-2, with TRBD1 identical over 9 bases. The germline gives CDR1 SQVTM, CDR2 ANQGSEA. Unmatched junction bases numbered 11, after V lost 7 bases and J lost 8 bases. This CDR3 contains 13 residues. CDR3 in amino acids: CSADRGSVGGYTF. DNA for the CDR3: TGCAGCGCCGACAGGGGGTCGGTGGGAGGCTACACCTTC. Using reference TRBV29-1 and TRBJ1-2 for the parts outside the CDR3, the full variable domain is SAVISQKPSRDICQRGTSLTIQCQVDSQVTMMFWYRQQPGQSLTLIATANQGSEATYESGFVIDKFPISRPNLTFSTLTVSNMSPEDSSIYLCSADRGSVGGYTFGSGTRLTVV.

The chain recombines TRBV20-1 with TRBJ2-1; D gene unclear. The end of the DNA is better explained by TRBJ2-7, so the J call may be wrong. There are 14 residues in the CDR3. In germline, CDR1 is DFQATT, CDR2 SNEGSKA (reference sequence). The CDR3: CSAVGPKAYNEQYF. The CDR3, as DNA: TGCAGTGCGGTTGGTCCTAAGGCTTACAATGAGCAGTACTTC.

This clonotype was counted once. The V call is TRBV4-3, the J call TRBJ1-4, with 7 nucleotides matching TRBD1. J was trimmed by 10 bases and V by 4 bases; bases with no gene match: 12. CDR1 is LGHNA and CDR2 is YSLEER in the germline V gene. The CDR3 loop spans 15 amino acids. The CDR3 DNA sequence: TGCGCCAGCAGCCCCAGCGGGACAGCCCCAAGAAAACTGTTTTTT. It yields the protein CASSPSGTAPRKLFF.

The sample holds a few counts of this clonotype. V usage is TRBV10-3 and J usage is TRBJ2-1; D ambiguous. V was pared by 11 bases and J by 0 bases, with 17 bases between. Germline CDR1 reads ENHRY; CDR2 reads SYGVKD. This CDR3 is 15 amino acids long. The CDR3 is CASTKVVGSYNEQFF. In DNA form, the CDR3 reads TGTGCCTCGACGAAGGTTGTAGGCTCCTACAATGAGCAGTTCTTC.